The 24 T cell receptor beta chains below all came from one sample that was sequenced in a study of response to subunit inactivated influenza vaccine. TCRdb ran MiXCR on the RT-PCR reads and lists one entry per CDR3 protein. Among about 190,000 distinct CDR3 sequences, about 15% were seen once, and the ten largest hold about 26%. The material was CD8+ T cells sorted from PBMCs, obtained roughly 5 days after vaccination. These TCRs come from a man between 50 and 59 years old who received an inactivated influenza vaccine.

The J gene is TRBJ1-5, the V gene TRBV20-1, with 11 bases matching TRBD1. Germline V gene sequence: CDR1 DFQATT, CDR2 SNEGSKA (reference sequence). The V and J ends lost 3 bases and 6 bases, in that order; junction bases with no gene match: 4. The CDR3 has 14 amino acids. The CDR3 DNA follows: TGCAGTGCTAGGGACAGGGGGCAAAGTCAGCCCCAGCATTTT. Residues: CSARDRGQSQPQHF.

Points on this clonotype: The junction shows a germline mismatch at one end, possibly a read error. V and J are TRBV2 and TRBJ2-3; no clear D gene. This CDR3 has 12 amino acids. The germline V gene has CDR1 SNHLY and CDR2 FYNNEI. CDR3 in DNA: TGTGCCAGCATTGAACGTCCCGATACGCAGTATTTT. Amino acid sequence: CASIERPDTQYF.

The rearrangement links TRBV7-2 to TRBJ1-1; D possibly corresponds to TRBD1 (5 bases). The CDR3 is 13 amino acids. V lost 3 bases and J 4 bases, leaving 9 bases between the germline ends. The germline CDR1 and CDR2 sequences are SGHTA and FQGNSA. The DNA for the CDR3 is TGTGCCAGCAGCTTGGGGGACCTCACTGAAGCTTTCTTT. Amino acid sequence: CASSLGDLTEAFF.

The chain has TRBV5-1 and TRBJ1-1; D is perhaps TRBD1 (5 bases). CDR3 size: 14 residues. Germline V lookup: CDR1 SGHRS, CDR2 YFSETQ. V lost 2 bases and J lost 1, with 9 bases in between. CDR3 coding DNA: TGCGCCAGCAGCTTAAGCACAGGGAACACTGAAGCTTTCTTT. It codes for CASSLSTGNTEAFF. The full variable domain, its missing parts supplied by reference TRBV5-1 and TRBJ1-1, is KAGVTQTPRYLIKTRGQQVTLSCSPISGHRSVSWYQQTPGQGLQFLFEYFSETQRNKGNFPGRFSGRQFSNSRSEMNVSTLELGDSALYLCASSLSTGNTEAFFGQGTRLTVV.

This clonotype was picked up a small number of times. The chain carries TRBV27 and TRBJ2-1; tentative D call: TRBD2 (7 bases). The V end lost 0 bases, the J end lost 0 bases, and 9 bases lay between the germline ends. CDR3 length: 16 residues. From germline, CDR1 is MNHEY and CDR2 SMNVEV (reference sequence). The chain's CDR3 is CASSLSAGASYNEQFF. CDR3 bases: TGTGCCAGCAGTTTATCCGCGGGGGCCTCCTACAATGAGCAGTTCTTC.

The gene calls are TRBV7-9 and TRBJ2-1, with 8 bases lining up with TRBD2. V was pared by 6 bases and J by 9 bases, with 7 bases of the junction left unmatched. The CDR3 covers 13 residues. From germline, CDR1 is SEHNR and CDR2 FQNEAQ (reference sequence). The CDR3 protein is CASRGLELGEQFF. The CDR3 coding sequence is TGTGCCAGCAGGGGACTAGAGCTCGGTGAGCAGTTCTTC.

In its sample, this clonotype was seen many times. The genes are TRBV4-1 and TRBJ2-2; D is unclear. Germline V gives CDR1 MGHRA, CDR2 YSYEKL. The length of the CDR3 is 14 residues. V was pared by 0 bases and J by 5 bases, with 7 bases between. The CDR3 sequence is CASSQEPGTGELFF. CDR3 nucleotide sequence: TGCGCCAGCAGCCAAGAACCCGGGACCGGGGAGCTGTTTTTT.

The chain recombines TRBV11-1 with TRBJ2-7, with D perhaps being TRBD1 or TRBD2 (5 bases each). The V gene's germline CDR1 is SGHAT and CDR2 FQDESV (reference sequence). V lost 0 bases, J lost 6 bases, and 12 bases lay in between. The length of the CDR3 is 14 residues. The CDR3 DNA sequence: TGTGCCAGCAGCTTAGCGAGGGGACGTTCCGAGCAGTACTTC. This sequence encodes CASSLARGRSEQYF.

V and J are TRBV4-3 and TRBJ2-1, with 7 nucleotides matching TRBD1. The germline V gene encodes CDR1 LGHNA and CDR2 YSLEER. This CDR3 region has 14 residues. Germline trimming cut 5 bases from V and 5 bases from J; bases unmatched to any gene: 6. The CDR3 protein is CASSNDRAHNEQFF. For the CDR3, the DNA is TGCGCCAGCAGCAACGACAGGGCCCACAATGAGCAGTTCTTC.

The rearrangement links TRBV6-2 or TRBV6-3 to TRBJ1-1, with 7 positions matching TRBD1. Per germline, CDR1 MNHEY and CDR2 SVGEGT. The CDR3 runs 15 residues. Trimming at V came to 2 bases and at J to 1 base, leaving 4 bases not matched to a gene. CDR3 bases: TGTGCCAGCAGTTACCTACGACAGGGGAACACTGAAGCTTTCTTT. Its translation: CASSYLRQGNTEAFF.

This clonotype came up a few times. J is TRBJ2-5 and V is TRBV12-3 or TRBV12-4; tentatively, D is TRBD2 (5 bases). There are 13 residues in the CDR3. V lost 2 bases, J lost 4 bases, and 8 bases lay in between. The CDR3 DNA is TGTGCCAGCAGTTTATCGAGCGGAGAGACCCAGTACTTC. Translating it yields CASSLSSGETQYF.

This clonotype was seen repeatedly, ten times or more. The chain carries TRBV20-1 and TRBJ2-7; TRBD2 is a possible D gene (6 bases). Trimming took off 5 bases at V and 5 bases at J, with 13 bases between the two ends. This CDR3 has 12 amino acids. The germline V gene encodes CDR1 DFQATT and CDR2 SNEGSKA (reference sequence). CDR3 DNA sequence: TGCAGTGCTTCCGGGAGCTTGAACGAGCAGTACTTC. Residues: CSASGSLNEQYF.

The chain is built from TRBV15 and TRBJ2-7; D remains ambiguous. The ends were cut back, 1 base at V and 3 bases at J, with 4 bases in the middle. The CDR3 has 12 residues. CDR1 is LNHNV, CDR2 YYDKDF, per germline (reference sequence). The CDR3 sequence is CATSRGSYEQYF. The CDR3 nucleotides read TGTGCCACCAGCAGAGGTAGCTACGAGCAGTACTTC.

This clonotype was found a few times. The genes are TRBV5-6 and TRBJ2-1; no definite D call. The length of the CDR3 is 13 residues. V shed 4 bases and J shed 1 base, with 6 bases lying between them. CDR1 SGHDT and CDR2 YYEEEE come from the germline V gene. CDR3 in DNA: TGTGCCAGCAGCGTGCTGTCCTACAATGAGCAGTTCTTC. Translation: CASSVLSYNEQFF.

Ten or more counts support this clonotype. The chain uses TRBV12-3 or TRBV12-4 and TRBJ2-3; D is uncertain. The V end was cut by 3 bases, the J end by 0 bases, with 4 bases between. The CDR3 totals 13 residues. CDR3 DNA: TGTGCCAGCAGTTTTTTTAGCACAGATACGCAGTATTTT. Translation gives CASSFFSTDTQYF.

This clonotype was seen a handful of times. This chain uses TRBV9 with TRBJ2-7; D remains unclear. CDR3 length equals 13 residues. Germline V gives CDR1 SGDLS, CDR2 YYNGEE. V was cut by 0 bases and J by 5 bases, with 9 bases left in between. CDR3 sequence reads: CASSVATWDEQYF. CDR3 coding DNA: TGTGCCAGCAGCGTAGCTACCTGGGACGAGCAGTACTTC.

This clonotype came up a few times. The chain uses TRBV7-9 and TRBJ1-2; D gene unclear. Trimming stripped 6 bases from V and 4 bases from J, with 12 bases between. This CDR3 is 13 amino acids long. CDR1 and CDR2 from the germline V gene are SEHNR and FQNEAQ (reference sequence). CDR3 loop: CASRAPDGYGYTF. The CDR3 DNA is TGTGCCAGCAGGGCACCGGATGGCTATGGCTACACCTTC.

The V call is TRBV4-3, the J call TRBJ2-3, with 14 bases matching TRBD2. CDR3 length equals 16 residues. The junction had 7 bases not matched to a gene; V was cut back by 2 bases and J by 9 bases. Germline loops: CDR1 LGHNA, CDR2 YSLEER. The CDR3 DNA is TGCGCCAGCAGCCAATCCGGGACTAGCGGGAGTGGAACGCAGTATTTT. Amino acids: CASSQSGTSGSGTQYF.

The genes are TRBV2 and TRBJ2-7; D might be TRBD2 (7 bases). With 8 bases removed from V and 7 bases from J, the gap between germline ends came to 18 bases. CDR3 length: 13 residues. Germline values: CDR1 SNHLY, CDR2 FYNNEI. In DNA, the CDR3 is TGTGCCAGCGGCGGGGGCGGGAGTCATGAGCAGTACTTC. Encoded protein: CASGGGGSHEQYF. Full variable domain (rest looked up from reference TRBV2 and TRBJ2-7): EPEVTQTPSHQVTQMGQEVILRCVPISNHLYFYWYRQILGQKVEFLVSFYNNEISEKSEIFDDQFSVERPDGSNFTLKIRSTKLEDSAMYFCASGGGGSHEQYFGPGTRLTVT.

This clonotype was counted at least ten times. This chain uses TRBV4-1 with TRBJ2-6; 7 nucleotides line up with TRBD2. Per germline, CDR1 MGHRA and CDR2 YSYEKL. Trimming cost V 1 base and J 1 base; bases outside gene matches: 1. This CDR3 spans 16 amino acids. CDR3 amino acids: CASSQVGGSGANVLTF. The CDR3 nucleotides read TGCGCCAGCAGCCAAGTCGGGGGGTCTGGGGCCAACGTCCTGACTTTC.

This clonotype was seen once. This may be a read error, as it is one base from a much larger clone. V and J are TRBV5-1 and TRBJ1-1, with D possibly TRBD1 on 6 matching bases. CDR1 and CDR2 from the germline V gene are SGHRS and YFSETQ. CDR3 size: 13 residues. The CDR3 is CPSSRGLNTEAFF. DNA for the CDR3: TGCCCCAGCAGCAGGGGATTGAACACTGAAGCTTTCTTT.

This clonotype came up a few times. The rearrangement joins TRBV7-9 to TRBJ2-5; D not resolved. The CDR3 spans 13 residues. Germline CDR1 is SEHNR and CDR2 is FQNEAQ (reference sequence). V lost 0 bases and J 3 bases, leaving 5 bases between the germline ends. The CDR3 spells CASSLALEETQYF. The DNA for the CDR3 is TGTGCCAGCAGCTTAGCGCTAGAAGAGACCCAGTACTTC. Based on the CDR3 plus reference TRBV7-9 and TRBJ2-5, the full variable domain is DTGVSQNPRHKITKRGQNVTFRCDPISEHNRLYWYRQTLGQGPEFLTYFQNEAQLEKSRLLSDRFSAERPKGSFSTLEIQRTEQGDSAMYLCASSLALEETQYFGPGTRLLVL.

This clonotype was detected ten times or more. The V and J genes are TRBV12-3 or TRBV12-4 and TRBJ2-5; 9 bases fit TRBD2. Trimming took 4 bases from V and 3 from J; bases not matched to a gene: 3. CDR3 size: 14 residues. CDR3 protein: CASSSLAGEETQYF. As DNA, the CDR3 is TGTGCCAGCAGTTCTTTAGCGGGAGAAGAGACCCAGTACTTC.

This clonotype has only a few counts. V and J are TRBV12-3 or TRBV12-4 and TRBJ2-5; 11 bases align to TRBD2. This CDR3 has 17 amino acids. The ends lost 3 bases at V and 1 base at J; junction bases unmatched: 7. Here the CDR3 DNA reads TGTGCCAGCAGTTTCCCAGCTAGCGGGGGGCCCCAAGAGACCCAGTACTTC. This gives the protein CASSFPASGGPQETQYF.